A single TCR beta chain is shown here with its context. Antigen unknown. When sampled, the donors appeared nominally healthy, though they likely had unrecorded immune exposures. The PCR had 60 Vbeta and 13 Jbeta primers. Produced via immunoSEQ multiplex PCR; TCRdb's table is partial and in-frame only. The sample includes roughly 110,000 clones, 60% to 80% seen only once; the top ten take roughly 8.3%. V was cut by 9 bases and J by 1 base, with 13 bases left in between. Germline values: CDR1 LGHNT, CDR2 FRNRAP. The CDR3 runs 13 residues. These data originate in a study of cytomegalovirus exposure and HLA in healthy donors. Notes on the study in general: Generally TCR sequences proved uncommon, though certain public TCRs appeared in numerous donors.

V is TRBV12-5 and J is TRBJ2-7, with D possibly being TRBD2 (6 bases). The source material was PBMCs. The sequence was collected from a man aged 18 to 30 in good health and CMV-seropositive. The CDR3 is CARSGVLSYEQYV. As DNA, the CDR3 is TGTGCTAGATCGGGGGTACTTTCCTACGAGCAGTACGTC.